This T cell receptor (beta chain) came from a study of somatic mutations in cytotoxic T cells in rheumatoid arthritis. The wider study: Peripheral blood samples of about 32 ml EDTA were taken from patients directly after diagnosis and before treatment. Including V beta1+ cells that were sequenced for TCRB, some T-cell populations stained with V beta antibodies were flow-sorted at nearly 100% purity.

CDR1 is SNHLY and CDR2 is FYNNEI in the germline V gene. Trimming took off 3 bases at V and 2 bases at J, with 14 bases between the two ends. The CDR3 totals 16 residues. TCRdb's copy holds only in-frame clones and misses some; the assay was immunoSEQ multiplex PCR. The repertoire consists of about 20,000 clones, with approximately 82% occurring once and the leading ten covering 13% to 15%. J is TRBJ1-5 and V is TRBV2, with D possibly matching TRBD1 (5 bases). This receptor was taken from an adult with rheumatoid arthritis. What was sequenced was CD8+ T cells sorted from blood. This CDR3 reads CASSELWRGGNQPQHF. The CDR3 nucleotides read TGTGCCAGCAGTGAGCTCTGGAGGGGAGGCAATCAGCCCCAGCATTTT.